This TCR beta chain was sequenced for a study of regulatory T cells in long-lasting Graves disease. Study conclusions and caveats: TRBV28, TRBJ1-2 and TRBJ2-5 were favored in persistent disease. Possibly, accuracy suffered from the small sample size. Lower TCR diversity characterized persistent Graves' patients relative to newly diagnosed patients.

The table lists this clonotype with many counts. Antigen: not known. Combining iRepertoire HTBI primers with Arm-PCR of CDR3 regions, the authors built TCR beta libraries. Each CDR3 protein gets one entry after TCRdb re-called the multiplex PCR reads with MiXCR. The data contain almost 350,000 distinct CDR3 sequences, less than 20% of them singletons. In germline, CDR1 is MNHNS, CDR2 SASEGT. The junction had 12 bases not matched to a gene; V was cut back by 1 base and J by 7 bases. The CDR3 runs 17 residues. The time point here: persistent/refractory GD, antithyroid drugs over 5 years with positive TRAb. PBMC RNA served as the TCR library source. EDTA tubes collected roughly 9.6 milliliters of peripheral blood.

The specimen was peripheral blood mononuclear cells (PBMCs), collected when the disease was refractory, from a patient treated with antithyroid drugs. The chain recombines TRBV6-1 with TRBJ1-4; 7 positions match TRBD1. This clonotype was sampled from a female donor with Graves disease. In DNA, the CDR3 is TGTGCCAGCAGTGAAGATAATGAGGGGGCGAGATTTGAAAAACTGTTTTTT. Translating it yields CASSEDNEGARFEKLFF.